The next 21 T cell receptor beta chains were all read from a single sample in a study of blood T cell repertoires in COVID-19. Measured with immunoSEQ multiplex PCR; TCRdb has only the in-frame clones, and not every one. This table has roughly 360,000 clones, roughly 86% appearing once. The sample was peripheral blood. These receptors came from a human donor with acute or convalescent COVID-19. The donor label of this sample is uncertain.

The gene calls are TRBV28 and TRBJ2-1; 7 bases agree with TRBD2. The CDR3 contains 15 residues. Germline CDR1 MDHEN, CDR2 SYDVKM. Unmatched junction bases numbered 9, after V lost 8 bases and J lost 2 bases. CDR3 DNA: TGTGCCAGCCGAGCTAGCGGCCTTCCCTACAATGAGCAGTTCTTC. It yields the protein CASRASGLPYNEQFF.

V gene TRBV6-5 combines with J gene TRBJ1-5, with TRBD1 matching over 7 bases. The V segment lost 7 bases and the J segment 4 bases; nucleotides outside the gene matches: 10. Germline lookup yields CDR1 MNHEY and CDR2 SVGAGI. This CDR3 has 15 residues. The CDR3 DNA is TGTGCCAGCATGAATTGGTGGGACAGAAATCAGCCCCAGCATTTT. This sequence encodes CASMNWWDRNQPQHF.

The chain combines TRBV28 with TRBJ1-2; TRBD1 matches at 9 bases. Germline V gives CDR1 MDHEN, CDR2 SYDVKM. This CDR3 is built from 17 residues. V dropped 4 bases and J dropped 0; count of bases not matched to a gene: 9. The CDR3 nucleotides read TGTGCCAGCAGTTCGAACAGGGGGCCTGAAGCTAACTATGGCTACACCTTC. Translation gives CASSSNRGPEANYGYTF.

In nucleotides, the CDR3 is TGTGCCAGCATTACATACCCCGGGGGTGGCTACACCTTC. As protein: CASITYPGGGYTF. The V and J genes are TRBV28 and TRBJ1-2, with D perhaps TRBD1 (5 bases). The V gene lost 7 bases and the J gene lost 7 bases, with 16 bases spanning the gap. This CDR3 spans 13 amino acids. Germline loops: CDR1 MDHEN, CDR2 SYDVKM.

V is TRBV30 and J is TRBJ1-1; D may be TRBD1 (6 bases). Trimming took 5 bases from V and 11 from J, leaving 15 bases between them. Germline V gives CDR1 GTSNPN, CDR2 SVGIG (reference sequence). CDR3 size: 11 residues. For the CDR3, the DNA is TGTGCCTGGGGGGGACAATGGGATGCTTTCTTT. It translates to CAWGGQWDAFF.

V gene TRBV28 combines with J gene TRBJ2-2; unclear D gene. CDR1 and CDR2 from the germline V gene are MDHEN and SYDVKM. Trimming removed 7 bases at V and 1 base at J, with 13 bases between. This CDR3 contains 15 residues. CDR3 sequence reads: CASIPAAVNTGELFF. DNA for the CDR3: TGTGCCAGCATCCCGGCGGCTGTGAACACCGGGGAGCTGTTTTTT.

The V gene is TRBV9, the J gene TRBJ2-7; 10 bases match TRBD1. The CDR3 sequence is 13 residues long. Losses at the gene ends were 3 bases for V and 5 bases for J; bases not matched to a gene: 2. Germline values: CDR1 SGDLS, CDR2 YYNGEE. The CDR3 nucleotides read TGTGCCAGCAGCGGGACAGGGGGGAACGAGCAGTACTTC. Protein: CASSGTGGNEQYF.

The chain joins TRBV2 to TRBJ2-3; D perhaps matches TRBD2 (6 bases). Germline CDR1 and CDR2: SNHLY and FYNNEI. This CDR3 is 15 amino acids long. Trimming left V 6 bases short and J 2 bases short, with 15 bases between. DNA for the CDR3: TGTGCCAGCAGCGTCCGGGGGTCTTTCACAGATACGCAGTATTTT. Translated: CASSVRGSFTDTQYF.

The J gene is TRBJ1-2, the V gene TRBV12-3 or TRBV12-4; D perhaps matches TRBD1 (6 bases). The CDR3 is 12 residues long. Trimming stripped 5 bases from V and 8 bases from J, with 12 bases between. CDR3 loop: CASSDRLLGYTF. Written as DNA, the CDR3 is TGTGCCAGCAGTGACAGGCTCTTAGGCTACACCTTC.

This chain links TRBV19 with TRBJ1-2; the D is unclear. The CDR3 consists of 16 residues. Trimming left V 0 bases short and J 6 bases short, with 17 bases between. CDR1 and CDR2 from the germline V gene are LNHDA and SQIVND (reference sequence). CDR3 residues: CASSIDRKQRQDGYTF. DNA of the CDR3: TGTGCCAGTAGTATAGACCGCAAGCAGCGGCAAGATGGCTACACCTTC.

This chain uses TRBV2 with TRBJ2-3; TRBD2 matches 13 bases. With 4 bases clipped from V and 4 bases from J, the junction kept 14 bases outside the gene matches. Per germline, CDR1 SNHLY and CDR2 FYNNEI. The CDR3 contains 19 residues. CDR3 DNA sequence: TGTGCCAGCAGTGGACTCTCGGGGACTAGCGGGATTCTGGCAGATACGCAGTATTTT. Translated, it gives CASSGLSGTSGILADTQYF.

In its sample, this clone was seen once. V is TRBV28 and J is TRBJ2-5; no reliable D call. CDR1 is MDHEN, CDR2 SYDVKM, per germline. With 7 bases removed from V and 3 bases from J, the gap between germline ends came to 15 bases. The CDR3 is made up of 14 amino acids. Here the CDR3 reads CASNSGSPKETQYF. CDR3 in DNA: TGTGCCAGCAACTCCGGGTCCCCCAAAGAGACCCAGTACTTC. The complete variable domain, with remaining parts taken from reference TRBV28 and TRBJ2-5, reads DVKVTQSSRYLVKRTGEKVFLECVQDMDHENMFWYRQDPGLGLRLIYFSYDVKMKEKGDIPEGYSVSREKKERFSLILESASTNQTSMYLCASNSGSPKETQYFGPGTRLLVL.

J is TRBJ1-1 and V is TRBV5-4, with a weak D call TRBD1 (5 bases). Trimming shortened V by 2 bases and J by 4 bases, and 15 bases separated the two germline ends. There are 15 residues in the CDR3. Germline lookup yields CDR1 SGHNT and CDR2 YYREEE (reference sequence). As DNA, the CDR3 is TGTGCCAGCAGCTTTATGAAAGGCGGGGGCACTGAAGCTTTCTTT. This translates into CASSFMKGGGTEAFF.

J is TRBJ1-6 and V is TRBV13; no reliable D call. The CDR3 totals 16 residues. The V gene lost 5 bases and the J gene lost 5 bases, with 16 bases spanning the gap. The germline V gene encodes CDR1 PRHDT and CDR2 FYEKMQ (reference sequence). CDR3 protein: CASSLSYSTNNSPLHF. CDR3 sequence (DNA): TGTGCCAGCAGCCTTAGCTACTCAACGAATAATTCACCCCTCCACTTT.

This chain uses TRBV6-5 with TRBJ2-5; 12 nucleotides align to TRBD2. The J segment lost 6 bases and the V segment lost 6 bases, leaving 5 bases of the junction unmatched. Germline assignment: CDR1 MNHEY and CDR2 SVGAGI. This CDR3 has 14 amino acids. The CDR3 loop reads CASRTSGGEKTQYF. DNA for the CDR3: TGTGCCAGCAGGACTAGCGGGGGTGAGAAGACCCAGTACTTC.

V usage is TRBV28 and J usage is TRBJ2-7; 7 bases are a match to TRBD2. The CDR3 loop spans 15 amino acids. Germline CDR1 is MDHEN and CDR2 is SYDVKM. The trim removed 3 bases at V and 1 base at J, leaving 6 bases unmatched. CDR3 bases: TGTGCCAGCAGTTTCTCGCTGGGAGGGTCCTACGAGCAGTACTTC. It codes for CASSFSLGGSYEQYF.

In its sample, this clone was seen once. The same CDR3 also results from other DNA sequences found in this sample. The rearrangement links TRBV4-1 to TRBJ1-2; unclear D gene. Germline V lookup: CDR1 MGHRA, CDR2 YSYEKL. The V end lost 0 bases, the J end lost 2 bases, and 10 bases lay between the germline ends. The CDR3 is 15 residues long. The CDR3 sequence: CASSQDGRRNYGYTF. The CDR3 coding sequence is TGCGCCAGCAGCCAAGATGGGCGCAGAAACTATGGCTACACCTTC.

Here the CDR3 reads CASSLAVGTFNSYEQYF. The CDR3, as DNA: TGTGCCAGCAGCTTAGCGGTCGGGACATTCAACTCCTACGAGCAGTACTTC. V gene TRBV7-8 combines with J gene TRBJ2-7; D may be TRBD1 (6 bases). The germline V gene encodes CDR1 SGHVS and CDR2 FQNEAQ. Trimming pared 0 bases from V and 0 bases from J, leaving 15 bases between. The CDR3 extends over 17 amino acids.

In this sample, this clone turned up many times. V gene TRBV15 combines with J gene TRBJ1-4; 11 bases align to TRBD1. J was trimmed by 7 bases and V by 0 bases; bases with no gene match: 4. The CDR3 has 16 residues. Germline lookup yields CDR1 LNHNV and CDR2 YYDKDF (reference sequence). The chain's CDR3 is CATSRDTGTGGEKLFF. The CDR3 nucleotides are TGTGCCACCAGCAGAGATACCGGGACAGGGGGTGAAAAACTGTTTTTT.

This chain joins TRBV4-1 and TRBJ2-1; 11 bases agree with TRBD2. J lost 5 bases, V lost 4 bases, and 4 bases had no gene match. Germline V gene data show CDR1 as MGHRA and CDR2 as YSYEKL. The CDR3 is 15 amino acids. The CDR3: CASSPGLADDNEQFF. The CDR3 DNA reads TGCGCCAGCAGCCCGGGACTAGCGGACGACAATGAGCAGTTCTTC.

The sample holds one count of this clone. This chain joins TRBV24-1 and TRBJ1-1, with D perhaps TRBD1 (5 bases). Deletions cut 2 bases from V and 4 bases from J, with 19 bases between. The germline V gene encodes CDR1 KGHDR and CDR2 SFDVKD. The length of the CDR3 is 17 residues. CDR3 bases: TGTGCCACCAGTGATTCCCAAACAGGAATGCAGACCACTGAAGCTTTCTTT. This sequence encodes CATSDSQTGMQTTEAFF.